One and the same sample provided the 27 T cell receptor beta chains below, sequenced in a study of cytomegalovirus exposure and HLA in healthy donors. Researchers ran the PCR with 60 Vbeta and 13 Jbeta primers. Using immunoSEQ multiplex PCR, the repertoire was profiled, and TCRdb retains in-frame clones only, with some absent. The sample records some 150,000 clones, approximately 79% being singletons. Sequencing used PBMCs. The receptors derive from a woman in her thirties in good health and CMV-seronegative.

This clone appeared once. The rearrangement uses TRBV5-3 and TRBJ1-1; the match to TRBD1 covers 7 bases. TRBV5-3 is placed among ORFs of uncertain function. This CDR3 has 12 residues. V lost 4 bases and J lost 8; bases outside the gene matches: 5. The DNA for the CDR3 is TGTGCCAGAAGCATCGGACAGGTCGAAGCTTTCTTT. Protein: CARSIGQVEAFF.

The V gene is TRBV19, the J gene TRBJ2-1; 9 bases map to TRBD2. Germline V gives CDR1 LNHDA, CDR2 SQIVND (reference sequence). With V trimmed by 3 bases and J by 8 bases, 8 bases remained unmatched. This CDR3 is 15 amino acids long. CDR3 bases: TGTGCCAGTAGTATTCAACTAGCGGGTTTCCATGAGCAGTTCTTC. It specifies CASSIQLAGFHEQFF.

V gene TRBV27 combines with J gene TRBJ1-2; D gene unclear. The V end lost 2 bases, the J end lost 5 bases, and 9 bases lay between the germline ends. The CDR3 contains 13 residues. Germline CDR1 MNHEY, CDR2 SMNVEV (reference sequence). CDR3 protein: CASSLMGRYGYTF. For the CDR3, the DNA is TGTGCCAGCAGTTTAATGGGCAGATATGGCTACACCTTC.

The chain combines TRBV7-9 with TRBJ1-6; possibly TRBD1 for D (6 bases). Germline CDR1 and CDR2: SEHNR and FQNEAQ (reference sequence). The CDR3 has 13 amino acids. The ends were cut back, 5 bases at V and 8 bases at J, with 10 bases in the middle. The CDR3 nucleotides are TGTGCCAGCAGCATACAGGGTTATTCACCCCTCCACTTT. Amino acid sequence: CASSIQGYSPLHF.

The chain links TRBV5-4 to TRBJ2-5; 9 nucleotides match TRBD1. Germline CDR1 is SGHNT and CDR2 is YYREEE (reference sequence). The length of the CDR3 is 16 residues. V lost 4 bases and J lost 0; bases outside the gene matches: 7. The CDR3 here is CASSPSGQGYQETQYF. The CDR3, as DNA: TGTGCCAGCAGCCCCAGCGGACAGGGGTACCAAGAGACCCAGTACTTC.

Written as DNA, the CDR3 is TGTGCCAGCAGCTTTAGCTCCCTAGCGGGCACAGATACGCAGTATTTT. This gives the protein CASSFSSLAGTDTQYF. The rearrangement joins TRBV7-8 to TRBJ2-3; 7 bases align to TRBD2. With 3 bases clipped from V and 1 base from J, the junction kept 7 bases outside the gene matches. Germline V gene lookup returns CDR1 SGHVS and CDR2 FQNEAQ. The CDR3 consists of 16 residues.

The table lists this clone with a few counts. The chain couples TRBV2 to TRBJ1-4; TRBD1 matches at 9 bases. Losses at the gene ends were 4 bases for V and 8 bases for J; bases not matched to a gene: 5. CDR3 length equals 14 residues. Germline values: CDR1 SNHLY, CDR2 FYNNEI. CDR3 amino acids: CASSGNRGPEKLFF. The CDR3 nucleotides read TGTGCCAGCAGTGGCAACAGGGGGCCGGAAAAACTGTTTTTT.

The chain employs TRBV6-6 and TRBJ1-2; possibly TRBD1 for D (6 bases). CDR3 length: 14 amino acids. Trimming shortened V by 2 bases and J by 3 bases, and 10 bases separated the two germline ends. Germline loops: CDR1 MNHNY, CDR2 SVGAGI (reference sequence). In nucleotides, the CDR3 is TGTGCCAGCAGTTACGCCCCAGGGGACTATGGCTACACCTTC. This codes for CASSYAPGDYGYTF.

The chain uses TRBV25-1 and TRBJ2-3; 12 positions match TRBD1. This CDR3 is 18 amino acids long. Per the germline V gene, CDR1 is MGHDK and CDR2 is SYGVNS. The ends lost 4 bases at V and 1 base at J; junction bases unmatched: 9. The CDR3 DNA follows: TGTGCCAGCAGTGCCGGGACAGGGGGCGAAACACGCACAGATACGCAGTATTTT. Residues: CASSAGTGGETRTDTQYF.

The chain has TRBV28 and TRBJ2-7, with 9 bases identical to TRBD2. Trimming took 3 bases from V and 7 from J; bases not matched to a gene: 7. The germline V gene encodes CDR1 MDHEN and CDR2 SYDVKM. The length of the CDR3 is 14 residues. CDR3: CASSLDSGSYEQYF. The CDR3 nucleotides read TGTGCCAGCAGTTTGGATAGCGGGAGTTATGAGCAGTACTTC.

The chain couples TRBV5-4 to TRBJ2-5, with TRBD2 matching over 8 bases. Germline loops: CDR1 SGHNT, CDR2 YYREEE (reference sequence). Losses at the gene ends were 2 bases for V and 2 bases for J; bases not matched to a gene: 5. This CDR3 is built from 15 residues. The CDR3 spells CASSLPLAGQETQYF. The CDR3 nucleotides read TGTGCCAGCAGCTTACCGCTAGCGGGTCAAGAGACCCAGTACTTC. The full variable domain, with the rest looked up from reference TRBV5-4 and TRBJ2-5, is ETGVTQSPTHLIKTRGQQVTLRCSSQSGHNTVSWYQQALGQGPQFIFQYYREEENGRGNFPPRFSGLQFPNYSSELNVNALELDDSALYLCASSLPLAGQETQYFGPGTRLLVL.

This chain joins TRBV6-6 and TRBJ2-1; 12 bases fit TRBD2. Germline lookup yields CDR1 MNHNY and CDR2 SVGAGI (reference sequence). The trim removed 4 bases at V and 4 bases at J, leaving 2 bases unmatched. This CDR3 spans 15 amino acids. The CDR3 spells CASSSLAGGYNEQFF. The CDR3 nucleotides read TGTGCCAGCAGTTCACTAGCGGGGGGATACAATGAGCAGTTCTTC.

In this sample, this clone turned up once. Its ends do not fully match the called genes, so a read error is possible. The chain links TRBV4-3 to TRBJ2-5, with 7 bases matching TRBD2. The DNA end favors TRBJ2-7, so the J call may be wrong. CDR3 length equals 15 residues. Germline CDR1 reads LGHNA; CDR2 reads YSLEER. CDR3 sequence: CASSEERGHGYEQYF. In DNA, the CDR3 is TGCGCCAGCAGCGAAGAGCGGGGTCACGGCTACGAGCAGTACTTC.

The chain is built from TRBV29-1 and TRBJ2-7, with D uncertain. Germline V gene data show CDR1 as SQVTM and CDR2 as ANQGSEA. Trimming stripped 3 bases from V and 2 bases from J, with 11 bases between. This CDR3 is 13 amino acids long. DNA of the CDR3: TGCAGCGTTGAGTTACTCCAAACCTACGAGCAGTACTTC. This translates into CSVELLQTYEQYF.

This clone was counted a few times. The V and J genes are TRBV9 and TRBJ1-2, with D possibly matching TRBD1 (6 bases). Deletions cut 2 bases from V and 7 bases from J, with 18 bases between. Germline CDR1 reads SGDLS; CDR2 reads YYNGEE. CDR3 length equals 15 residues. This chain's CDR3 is CASSVSEGGLFGYTF. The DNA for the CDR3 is TGTGCCAGCAGCGTTTCGGAGGGGGGGTTGTTTGGCTACACCTTC.

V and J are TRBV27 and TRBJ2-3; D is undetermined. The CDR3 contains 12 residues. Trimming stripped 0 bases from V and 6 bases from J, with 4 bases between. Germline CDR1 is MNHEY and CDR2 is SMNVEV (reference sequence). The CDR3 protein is CASSLSRDTQYF. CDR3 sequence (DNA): TGTGCCAGCAGTTTATCCAGGGATACGCAGTATTTT.

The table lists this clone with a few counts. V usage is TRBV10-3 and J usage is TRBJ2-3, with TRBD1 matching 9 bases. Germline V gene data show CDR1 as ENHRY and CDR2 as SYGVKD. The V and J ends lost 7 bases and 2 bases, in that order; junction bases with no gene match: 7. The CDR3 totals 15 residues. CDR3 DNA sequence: TGTGCCATCAACCCGACAGGGGGATACACAGATACGCAGTATTTT. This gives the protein CAINPTGGYTDTQYF.

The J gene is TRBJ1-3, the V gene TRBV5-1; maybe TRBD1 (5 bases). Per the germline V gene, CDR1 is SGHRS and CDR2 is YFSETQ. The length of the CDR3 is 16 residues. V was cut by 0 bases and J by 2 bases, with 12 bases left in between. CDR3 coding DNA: TGCGCCAGCAGCTTGGGGGCCGGGGGACCTGGAAACACCATATATTTT. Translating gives CASSLGAGGPGNTIYF. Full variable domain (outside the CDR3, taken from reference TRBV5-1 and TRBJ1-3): KAGVTQTPRYLIKTRGQQVTLSCSPISGHRSVSWYQQTPGQGLQFLFEYFSETQRNKGNFPGRFSGRQFSNSRSEMNVSTLELGDSALYLCASSLGAGGPGNTIYFGEGSWLTVV.

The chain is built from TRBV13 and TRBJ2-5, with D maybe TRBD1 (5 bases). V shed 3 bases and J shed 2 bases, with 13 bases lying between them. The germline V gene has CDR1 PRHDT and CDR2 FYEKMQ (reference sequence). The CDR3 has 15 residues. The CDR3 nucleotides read TGTGCCAGCAGCTTGCAGGGATTAGTACAAGAGACCCAGTACTTC. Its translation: CASSLQGLVQETQYF. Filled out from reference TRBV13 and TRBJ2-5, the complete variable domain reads AAGVIQSPRHLIKEKRETATLKCYPIPRHDTVYWYQQGPGQDPQFLISFYEKMQSDKGSIPDRFSAQQFSDYHSELNMSSLELGDSALYFCASSLQGLVQETQYFGPGTRLLVL.

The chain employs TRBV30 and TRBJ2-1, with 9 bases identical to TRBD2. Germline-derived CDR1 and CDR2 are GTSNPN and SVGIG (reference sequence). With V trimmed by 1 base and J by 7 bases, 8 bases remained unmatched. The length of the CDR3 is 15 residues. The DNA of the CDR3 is TGTGCCTGGAGTGCGGCGGGGGGGCCCCTAAATGAGCAGTTCTTC. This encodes CAWSAAGGPLNEQFF.

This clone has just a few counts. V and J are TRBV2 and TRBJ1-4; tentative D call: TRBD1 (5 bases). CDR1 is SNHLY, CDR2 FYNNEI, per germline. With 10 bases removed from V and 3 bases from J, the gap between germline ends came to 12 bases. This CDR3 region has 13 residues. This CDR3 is CATRGGSNEKLFF. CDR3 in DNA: TGTGCCACCCGTGGGGGGTCTAATGAAAAACTGTTTTTT.

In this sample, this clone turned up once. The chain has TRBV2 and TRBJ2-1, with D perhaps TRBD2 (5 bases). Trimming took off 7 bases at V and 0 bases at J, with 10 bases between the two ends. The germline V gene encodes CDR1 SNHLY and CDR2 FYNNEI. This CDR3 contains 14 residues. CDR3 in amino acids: CASTERSSYNEQFF. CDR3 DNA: TGTGCCAGCACCGAGCGGAGCTCCTACAATGAGCAGTTCTTC.

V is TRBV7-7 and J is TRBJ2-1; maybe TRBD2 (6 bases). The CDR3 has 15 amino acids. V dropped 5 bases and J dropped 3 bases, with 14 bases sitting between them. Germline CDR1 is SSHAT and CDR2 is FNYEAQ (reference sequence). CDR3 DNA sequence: TGTGCCAGCAGCCTAAGGCTGGAGGGCTACAATGAGCAGTTCTTC. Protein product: CASSLRLEGYNEQFF. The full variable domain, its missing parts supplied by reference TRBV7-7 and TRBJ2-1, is GAGVSQSPRYKVTKRGQDVTLRCDPISSHATLYWYQQALGQGPEFLTYFNYEAQPDKSGLPSDRFSAERPEGSISTLTIQRTEQRDSAMYRCASSLRLEGYNEQFFGPGTRLTVL.

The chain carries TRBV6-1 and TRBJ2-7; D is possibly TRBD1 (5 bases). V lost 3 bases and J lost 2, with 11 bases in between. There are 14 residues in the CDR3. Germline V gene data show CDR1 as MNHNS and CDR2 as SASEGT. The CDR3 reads CASSDPTDPYEQYF. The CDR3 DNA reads TGTGCCAGCAGTGACCCGACAGATCCCTACGAGCAGTACTTC.

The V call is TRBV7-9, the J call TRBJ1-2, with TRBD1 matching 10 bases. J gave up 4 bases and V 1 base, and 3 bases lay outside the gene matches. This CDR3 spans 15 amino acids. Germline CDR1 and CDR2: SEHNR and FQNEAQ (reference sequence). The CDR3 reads CASSLERQGAYGYTF. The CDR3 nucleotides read TGTGCCAGCAGCTTAGAAAGACAGGGGGCCTATGGCTACACCTTC. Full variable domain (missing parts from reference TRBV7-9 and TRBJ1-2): DTGVSQNPRHKITKRGQNVTFRCDPISEHNRLYWYRQTLGQGPEFLTYFQNEAQLEKSRLLSDRFSAERPKGSFSTLEIQRTEQGDSAMYLCASSLERQGAYGYTFGSGTRLTVV.

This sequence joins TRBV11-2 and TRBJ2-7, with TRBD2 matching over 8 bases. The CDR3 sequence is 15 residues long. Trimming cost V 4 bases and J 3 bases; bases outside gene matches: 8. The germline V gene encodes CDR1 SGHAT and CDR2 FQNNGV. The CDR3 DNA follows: TGTGCCAGCAGCTCCGAGCGGGGGTACGTCTACGAGCAGTACTTC. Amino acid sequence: CASSSERGYVYEQYF.

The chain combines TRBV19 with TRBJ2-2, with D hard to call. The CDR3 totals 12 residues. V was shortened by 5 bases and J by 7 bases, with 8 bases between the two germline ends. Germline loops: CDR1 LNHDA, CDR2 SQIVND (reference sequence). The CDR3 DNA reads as TGTGCCAGTAGTCCCAGGATCGGGGAGCTGTTTTTT. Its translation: CASSPRIGELFF.